A single sample is the source of the 3 T cell receptor beta chains below, sequenced in a study of blood T cell repertoires in COVID-19. Measured with immunoSEQ multiplex PCR; TCRdb has only the in-frame clones, and not every one. The sample holds 250,000 to 300,000 clones, roughly 87% seen once. The sequenced sample was peripheral blood. The receptor set was obtained from a young woman with acute or convalescent COVID-19.

The CDR3 DNA sequence: TGTGCCACCAGTGATCTAGCGAGAACTGGCACAGATACGCAGTATTTT. Protein sequence: CATSDLARTGTDTQYF. The J gene is TRBJ2-3, the V gene TRBV24-1; maybe TRBD2 (6 bases). Trimming stripped 3 bases from V and 1 base from J, with 13 bases between. Germline CDR1 KGHDR, CDR2 SFDVKD. CDR3 length: 16 residues.

The rearrangement links TRBV5-4 to TRBJ2-1, with 10 bases aligning to TRBD2. The CDR3 totals 15 residues. J was trimmed by 7 bases and V by 0 bases; bases with no gene match: 4. Germline V gene sequence: CDR1 SGHNT, CDR2 YYREEE (reference sequence). CDR3 amino acids: CASSLAASGSNEQFF. The CDR3, as DNA: TGTGCCAGCAGCTTGGCAGCTAGCGGGAGTAATGAGCAGTTCTTC.

The chain uses TRBV19 and TRBJ1-2; D uncertain. The germline V gene encodes CDR1 LNHDA and CDR2 SQIVND (reference sequence). The CDR3 spans 17 residues. V lost 7 bases and J 4 bases, leaving 25 bases between the germline ends. CDR3 sequence reads: CASKLFGPGSTSYGYTF. The CDR3 nucleotides are TGTGCCAGTAAACTTTTCGGACCGGGTTCGACTAGCTATGGCTACACCTTC.